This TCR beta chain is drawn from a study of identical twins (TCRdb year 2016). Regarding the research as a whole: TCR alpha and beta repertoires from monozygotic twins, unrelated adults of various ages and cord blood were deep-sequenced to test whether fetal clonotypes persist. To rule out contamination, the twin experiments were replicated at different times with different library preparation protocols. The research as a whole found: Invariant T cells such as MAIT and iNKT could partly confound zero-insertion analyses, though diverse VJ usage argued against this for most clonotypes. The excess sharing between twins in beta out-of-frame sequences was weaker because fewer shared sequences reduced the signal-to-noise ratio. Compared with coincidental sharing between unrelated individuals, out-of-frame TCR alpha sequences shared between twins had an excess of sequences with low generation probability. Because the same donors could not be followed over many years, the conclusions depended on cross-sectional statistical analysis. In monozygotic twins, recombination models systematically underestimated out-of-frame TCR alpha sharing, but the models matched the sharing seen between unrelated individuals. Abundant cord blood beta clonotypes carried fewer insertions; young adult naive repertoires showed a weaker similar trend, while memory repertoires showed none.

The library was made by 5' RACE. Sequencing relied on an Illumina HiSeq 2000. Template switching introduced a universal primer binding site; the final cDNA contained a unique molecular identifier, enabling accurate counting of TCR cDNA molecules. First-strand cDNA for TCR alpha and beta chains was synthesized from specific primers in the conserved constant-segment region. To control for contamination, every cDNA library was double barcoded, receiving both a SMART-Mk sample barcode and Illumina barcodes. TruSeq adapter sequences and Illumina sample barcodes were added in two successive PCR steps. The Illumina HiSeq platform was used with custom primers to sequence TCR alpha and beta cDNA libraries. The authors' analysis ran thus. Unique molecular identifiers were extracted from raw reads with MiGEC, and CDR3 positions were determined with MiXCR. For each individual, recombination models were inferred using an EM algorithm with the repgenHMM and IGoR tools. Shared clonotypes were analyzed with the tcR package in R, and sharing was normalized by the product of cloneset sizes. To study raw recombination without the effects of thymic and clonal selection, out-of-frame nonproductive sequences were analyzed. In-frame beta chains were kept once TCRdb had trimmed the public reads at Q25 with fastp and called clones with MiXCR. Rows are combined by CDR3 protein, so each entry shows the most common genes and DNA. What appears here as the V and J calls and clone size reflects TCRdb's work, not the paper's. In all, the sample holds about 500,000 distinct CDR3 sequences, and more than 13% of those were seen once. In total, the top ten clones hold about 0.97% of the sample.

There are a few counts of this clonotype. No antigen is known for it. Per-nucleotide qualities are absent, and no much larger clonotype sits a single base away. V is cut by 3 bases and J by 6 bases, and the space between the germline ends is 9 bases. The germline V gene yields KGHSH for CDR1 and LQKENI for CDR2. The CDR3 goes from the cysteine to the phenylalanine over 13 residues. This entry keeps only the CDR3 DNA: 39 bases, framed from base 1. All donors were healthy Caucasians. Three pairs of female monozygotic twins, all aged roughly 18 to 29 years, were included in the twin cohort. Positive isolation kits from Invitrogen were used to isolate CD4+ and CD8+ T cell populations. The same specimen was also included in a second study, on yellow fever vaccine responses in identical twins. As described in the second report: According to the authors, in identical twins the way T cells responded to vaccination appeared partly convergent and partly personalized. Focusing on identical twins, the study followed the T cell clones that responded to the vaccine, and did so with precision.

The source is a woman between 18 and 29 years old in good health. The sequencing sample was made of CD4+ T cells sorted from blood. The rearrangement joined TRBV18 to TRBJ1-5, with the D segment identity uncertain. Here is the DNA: TGTGCCAGCTCACCGTCGAGCTCTCAGCCCCAGCATTTT. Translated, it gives CASSPSSSQPQHF.